This TCR beta chain was profiled in a study of T cell changes during pregnancy in multiple sclerosis (dated by TCRdb to 2018 to 2020). With regard to the full study: In women with multiple sclerosis, the researchers looked at how the T cell repertoire shifted as pregnancy progressed.

On this clone: The antigen it recognizes is unknown. One end of the junction fails to match germline, which may point to a read error.

Per the germline V gene (reference sequence), SSHAT is the CDR1 and FNYEAQ is the CDR2. Counted from cysteine to phenylalanine, this CDR3 has 14 amino acids. The retained sequence is limited to the CDR3, 42 bases, with the frame set at the first base. Preparation of the library involved the immunoSEQ multiplex PCR assay. TCRdb retrieved this table from immuneACCESS and kept in-frame rearrangements only. Not all clones are present; in checked studies, unresolved V genes account for under half, and no reason is known for the remainder. Here the sample has 34,000 or so clones; roughly 93% occur a single time. The ten most abundant clones make up approximately 4.6% of the sample.

The V and J segments used are TRBV7-7 and TRBJ2-5, with a tentative D gene TRBD2 over 6 matching bases. This TCR derives from a female donor in good health, enrolled as a control in a pregnancy study. Sequences were derived from peripheral blood, sampled in the second trimester of pregnancy. In nucleotide form, the sequence is TGTGCTAGCAGCTTAACGGGAGTGGGAGAGACCCAGTACTTC. It specifies CASSLTGVGETQYF.